The 10 T cell receptor beta chains below come from one sample, sequenced in a study of T cell repertoires in cytomegalovirus infection. MiXCR was run by TCRdb on the reads, yielding one entry per CDR3 protein. The sample carries about 260,000 distinct CDR3 sequences, roughly an eighth recorded once. The sequenced sample consisted of PBMCs. The receptors stem from a human donor in good health (CMV status not recorded). Some clones in this sample may be carry-over from other donors' samples.

This clonotype was observed many times. The chain is built from TRBV12-3 or TRBV12-4 and TRBJ1-4; tentative D call: TRBD1 (5 bases). Trimming took 6 bases from V and 8 from J, leaving 19 bases between them. The CDR3 is 15 residues long. The CDR3 region is CASSFTGPREEKLFF. In nucleotides, the CDR3 is TGTGCCAGCAGCTTTACCGGCCCCAGGGAAGAAAAACTGTTTTTT.

The chain uses TRBV18 and TRBJ2-1; TRBD2 matches 10 bases. V shed 3 bases and J 0 bases; nucleotides not matched to a gene: 2. Germline loops: CDR1 KGHSH, CDR2 LQKENI. The CDR3 sequence is 16 residues long. The CDR3 sequence: CASSPLAGGSYNEQFF. In DNA form, the CDR3 reads TGTGCCAGCTCACCGTTAGCGGGGGGCTCCTACAATGAGCAGTTCTTC.

This clonotype was observed at least ten times. V usage is TRBV7-2 and J usage is TRBJ2-1; unclear D gene. V dropped 7 bases and J dropped 6 bases, with 7 bases sitting between them. The germline V gene has CDR1 SGHTA and CDR2 FQGNSA. The CDR3 sequence is 11 residues long. The CDR3 bases are TGTGCCAGCACCTCCAGCAATGAGCAGTTCTTC. It specifies CASTSSNEQFF. The whole variable domain, remainder taken from reference TRBV7-2 and TRBJ2-1, is GAGVSQSPSNKVTEKGKDVELRCDPISGHTALYWYRQSLGQGLEFLIYFQGNSAPDKSGLPSDRFSAERTGGSVSTLTIQRTQQEDSAVYLCASTSSNEQFFGPGTRLTVL.

This clonotype was seen more than once but under ten times. The chain has TRBV20-1 and TRBJ1-1; D is perhaps TRBD1 (5 bases). Deletions cut 0 bases from V and 1 base from J, with 9 bases between. This CDR3 has 14 residues. From germline, CDR1 is DFQATT and CDR2 SNEGSKA (reference sequence). The CDR3: CSARDPRENTEAFF. The CDR3 DNA reads TGCAGTGCTAGAGATCCCAGGGAGAACACTGAAGCTTTCTTT.

This clonotype has more than one count but fewer than ten. This chain connects TRBV7-3 to TRBJ2-1; 14 bases align to TRBD2. The CDR3 totals 16 residues. CDR1 and CDR2 (germline): SGHTA, FQGTGA. With 5 bases clipped from V and 6 bases from J, the junction kept 6 bases outside the gene matches. The chain's CDR3 is CASSPGGLAGVNEQFF. Here the CDR3 DNA reads TGTGCCAGCAGCCCGGGGGGACTAGCGGGAGTCAATGAGCAGTTCTTC.

This clonotype was seen ten or more times. V and J are TRBV7-9 and TRBJ1-1; weak D call: TRBD1 (5 bases). V lost 3 bases, J lost 8 bases, and 10 bases lay in between. The CDR3 sequence is 12 residues long. Germline lookup yields CDR1 SEHNR and CDR2 FQNEAQ (reference sequence). The CDR3 is CASSFGQHEAFF. Here the CDR3 DNA reads TGTGCCAGCAGCTTCGGACAACACGAAGCTTTCTTT.

This clonotype was picked up many times. V is TRBV7-2 and J is TRBJ2-3, with 14 positions matching TRBD2. The V segment lost 6 bases and the J segment 1 base; nucleotides outside the gene matches: 3. This CDR3 is built from 16 residues. Per the germline V gene, CDR1 is SGHTA and CDR2 is FQGNSA. DNA for the CDR3: TGTGCCAGCAGACTGGGACTAGCGGGAGGCACAGATACGCAGTATTTT. Encoded protein: CASRLGLAGGTDTQYF.

There are many counts of this clonotype. The chain couples TRBV7-2 to TRBJ1-2; D is perhaps TRBD1 (5 bases). Looked up from germline, CDR1 is SGHTA and CDR2 is FQGNSA. The germline V and J ends were trimmed by 3 bases and 4 bases, with 9 bases remaining between them. The CDR3 sequence is 13 residues long. The CDR3 is CASSLGPSYGYTF. The CDR3 DNA reads TGTGCCAGCAGCTTGGGACCGAGCTATGGCTACACCTTC. Filled out from reference TRBV7-2 and TRBJ1-2, the complete variable domain reads GAGVSQSPSNKVTEKGKDVELRCDPISGHTALYWYRQSLGQGLEFLIYFQGNSAPDKSGLPSDRFSAERTGGSVSTLTIQRTQQEDSAVYLCASSLGPSYGYTFGSGTRLTVV.

This clonotype was recorded at least ten times. The chain has TRBV28 and TRBJ1-5, with D unresolved. Germline CDR1 and CDR2: MDHEN and SYDVKM. This CDR3 is 11 amino acids long. The CDR3 sequence is CAGGSNQPQHF. The CDR3 coding sequence is TGTGCGGGAGGGAGCAATCAGCCCCAGCATTTT.

This clonotype was recorded at least ten times. The chain has TRBV7-2 and TRBJ2-3, with 8 bases lining up with TRBD2. V gave up 5 bases and J gave up 5 bases; unmatched junction bases: 12. This CDR3 spans 16 amino acids. CDR1 is SGHTA, CDR2 FQGNSA, per germline. In nucleotides, the CDR3 is TGTGCCAGCAGCGGATTAGCGGGACCCCGGGGAGATACGCAGTATTTT. The encoded protein is CASSGLAGPRGDTQYF.